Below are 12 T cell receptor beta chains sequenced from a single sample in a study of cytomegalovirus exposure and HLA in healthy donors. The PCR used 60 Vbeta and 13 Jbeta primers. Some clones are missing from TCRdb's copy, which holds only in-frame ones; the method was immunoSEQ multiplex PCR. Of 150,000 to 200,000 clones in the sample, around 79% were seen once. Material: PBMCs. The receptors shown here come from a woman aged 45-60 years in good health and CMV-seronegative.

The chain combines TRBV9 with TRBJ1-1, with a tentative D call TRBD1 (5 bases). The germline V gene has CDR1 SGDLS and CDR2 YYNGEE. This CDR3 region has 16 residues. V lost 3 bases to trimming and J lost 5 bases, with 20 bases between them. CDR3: CASSAGGEIAGTEAFF. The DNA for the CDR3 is TGTGCCAGCAGCGCGGGGGGGGAAATTGCTGGGACTGAAGCTTTCTTT.

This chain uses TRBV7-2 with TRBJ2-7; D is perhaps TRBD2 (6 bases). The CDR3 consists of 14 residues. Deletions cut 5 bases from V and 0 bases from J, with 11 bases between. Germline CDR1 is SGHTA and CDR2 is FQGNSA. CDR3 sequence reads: CASSRVGSSYEQYF. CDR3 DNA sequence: TGTGCCAGCAGCCGCGTCGGGAGCTCCTACGAGCAGTACTTC.

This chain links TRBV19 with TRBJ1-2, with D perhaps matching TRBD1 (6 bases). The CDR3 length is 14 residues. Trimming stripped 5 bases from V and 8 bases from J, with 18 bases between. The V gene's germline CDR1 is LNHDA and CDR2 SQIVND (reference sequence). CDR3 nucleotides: TGTGCCAGTAGTCCTTCCGGGACAACGTACGGCTACACCTTC. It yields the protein CASSPSGTTYGYTF.

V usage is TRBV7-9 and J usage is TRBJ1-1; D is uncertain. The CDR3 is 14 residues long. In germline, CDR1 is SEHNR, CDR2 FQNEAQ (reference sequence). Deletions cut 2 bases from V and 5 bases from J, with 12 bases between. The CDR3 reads CASSLNTGRTEAFF. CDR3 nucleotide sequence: TGTGCCAGCAGCTTAAATACTGGTCGGACTGAAGCTTTCTTT. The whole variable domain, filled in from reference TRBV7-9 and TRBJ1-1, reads DTGVSQNPRHKITKRGQNVTFRCDPISEHNRLYWYRQTLGQGPEFLTYFQNEAQLEKSRLLSDRFSAERPKGSFSTLEIQRTEQGDSAMYLCASSLNTGRTEAFFGQGTRLTVV.

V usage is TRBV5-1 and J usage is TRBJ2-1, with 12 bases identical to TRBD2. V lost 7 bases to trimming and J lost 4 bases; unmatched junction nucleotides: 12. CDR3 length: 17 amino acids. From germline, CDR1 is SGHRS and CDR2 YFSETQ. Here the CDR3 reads CASSILGTSGLYNEQFF. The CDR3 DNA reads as TGCGCCAGCTCCATTCTTGGGACTAGCGGGTTATACAATGAGCAGTTCTTC.

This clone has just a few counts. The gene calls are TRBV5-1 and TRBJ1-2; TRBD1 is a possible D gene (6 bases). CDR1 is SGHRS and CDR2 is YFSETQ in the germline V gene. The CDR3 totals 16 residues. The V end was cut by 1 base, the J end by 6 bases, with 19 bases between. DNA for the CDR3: TGCGCCAGCAGCTTGCCCGCTGGGCAGGGGAGCGATGGCTACACCTTC. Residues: CASSLPAGQGSDGYTF.

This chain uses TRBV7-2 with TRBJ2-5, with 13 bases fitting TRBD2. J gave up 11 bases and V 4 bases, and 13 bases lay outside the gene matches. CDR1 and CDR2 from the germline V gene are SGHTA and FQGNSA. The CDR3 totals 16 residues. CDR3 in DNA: TGTGCCAGCAGCTCCTATCGGGGACTAGCGGGACAAGAGCAGTACTTC. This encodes CASSSYRGLAGQEQYF.

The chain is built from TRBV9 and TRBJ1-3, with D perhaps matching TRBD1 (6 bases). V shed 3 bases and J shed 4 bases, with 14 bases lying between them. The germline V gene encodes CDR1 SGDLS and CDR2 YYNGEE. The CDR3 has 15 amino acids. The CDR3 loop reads CASSGQGLAGNTIYF. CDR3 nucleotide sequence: TGTGCCAGCAGCGGGCAGGGGTTGGCGGGAAACACCATATATTTT.

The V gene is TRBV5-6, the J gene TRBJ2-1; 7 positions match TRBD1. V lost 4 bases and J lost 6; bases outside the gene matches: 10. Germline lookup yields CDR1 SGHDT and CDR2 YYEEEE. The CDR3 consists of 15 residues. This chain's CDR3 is CASSPRLRQGNEQFF. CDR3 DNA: TGTGCCAGCAGCCCACGCCTCCGACAGGGCAATGAGCAGTTCTTC.

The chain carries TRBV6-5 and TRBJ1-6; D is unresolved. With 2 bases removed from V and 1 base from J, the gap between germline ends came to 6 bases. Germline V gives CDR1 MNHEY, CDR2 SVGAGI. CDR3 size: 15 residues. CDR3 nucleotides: TGTGCCAGCAGTTACAGGAGTTCCTATAATTCACCCCTCCACTTT. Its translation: CASSYRSSYNSPLHF.

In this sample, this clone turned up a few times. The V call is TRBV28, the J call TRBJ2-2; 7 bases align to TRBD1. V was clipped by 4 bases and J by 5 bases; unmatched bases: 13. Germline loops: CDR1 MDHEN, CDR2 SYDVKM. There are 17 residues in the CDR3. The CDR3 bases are TGTGCCAGCAGTTCCCCGGCTCGACAGGGAAGGACCGGGGAGCTGTTTTTT. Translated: CASSSPARQGRTGELFF.

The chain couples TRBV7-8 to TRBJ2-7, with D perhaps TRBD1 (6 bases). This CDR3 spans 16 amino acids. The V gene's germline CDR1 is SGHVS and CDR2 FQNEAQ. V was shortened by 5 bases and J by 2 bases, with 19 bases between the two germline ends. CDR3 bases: TGTGCCAGCAGCCCCCAAAGGGGGAAAACGCCCTACGAGCAGTACTTC. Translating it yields CASSPQRGKTPYEQYF. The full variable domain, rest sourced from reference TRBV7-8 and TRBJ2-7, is GAGVSQSPRYKVAKRGQDVALRCDPISGHVSLFWYQQALGQGPEFLTYFQNEAQLDKSGLPSDRFFAERPEGSVSTLKIQRTQQEDSAVYLCASSPQRGKTPYEQYFGPGTRLTVT.